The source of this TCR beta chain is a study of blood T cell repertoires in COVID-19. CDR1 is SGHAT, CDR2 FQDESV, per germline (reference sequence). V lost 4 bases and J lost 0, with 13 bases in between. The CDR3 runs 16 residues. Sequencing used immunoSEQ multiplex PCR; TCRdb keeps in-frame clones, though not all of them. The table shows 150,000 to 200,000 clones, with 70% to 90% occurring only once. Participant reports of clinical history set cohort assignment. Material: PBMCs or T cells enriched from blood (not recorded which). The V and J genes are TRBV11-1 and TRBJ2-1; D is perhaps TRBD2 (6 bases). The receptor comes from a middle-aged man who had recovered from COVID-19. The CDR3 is CASSSVAGSSYNEQFF. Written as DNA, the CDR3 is TGTGCCAGCAGCTCCGTGGCGGGGAGCTCCTACAATGAGCAGTTCTTC.